This entry features one T cell receptor beta chain sequence. This clonotype was observed at least ten times. Its antigen is not yet known. No base quality information exists; no much larger clone differs at one position. The data originate from a study of T cells in Graves' hyperthyroidism and ophthalmopathy (dated by TCRdb to the late 2010s). For context, the study as a whole: Peripheral blood samples were taken at initial diagnosis, before any treatment was given. According to the paper, TCR Vbeta CDR3 sequencing was carried out on 135 peripheral blood samples, which came from fewer than 50 ophthalmopathy, approximately 78 hyperthyroidism and approximately 17 progressor patients. Prospective prediction of ophthalmopathy was tested in an independent validation cohort of approximately 19 hyperthyroidism patients and some 17 patients who later progressed to ophthalmopathy. After sampling, hyperthyroidism patients received methimazole starting at 30 mg daily, and ophthalmopathy patients received high-dose intravenous methylprednisolone. The 100 or so discovery patients were randomly split 7:3 into training and test sets. In addition, the study compared T-cell repertoires in thyroid tissue and in blood from about 6 Graves' hyperthyroidism patients. To identify TCR V-J signatures that set the groups apart, the researchers used a discovery cohort of roughly 100 patients, made up of 40 to 45 with Graves' ophthalmopathy and about 55 with stable Graves' hyperthyroidism.

The junction carries 15 bases between V and J, which are trimmed by 3 bases and 4 bases respectively. Measured from the cysteine to the phenylalanine, the CDR3 is 15 residues long. Solely the CDR3 DNA is kept, with 45 bases framed from the first base. The germline V gene (reference sequence) supplies CDR1 MNHEY and CDR2 SMNVEV. TCR beta CDR3 regions were amplified from RNA transcripts. The first round of RT-PCR for the TCR CDR3 was performed with the HTBI primer set and the Qiagen OneStep RT-PCR kit. Libraries were constructed in a second round of multiplex PCR, after which size selection and purification were carried out. Paired-end sequencing of the libraries was performed with 100 bp reads on an Illumina HiSeq2000. In the original analysis: SOAPnuke was used to process the raw data, throwing out any read that contained adapters or uncalled bases, had a mean Phred below 15, or lacked an exact constant-primer or identifier match. High-quality paired reads were merged with COPE v1.2.5, and unique nucleotide sequences were defined as clonotypes. MiTCR v1.1 was used to align the clonotypes against IMGT TRBV, TRBD and TRBJ reference segments. The analysis included only V-J combinations with a frequency above 0.0001, which together covered more than 99% of the repertoires. The TCS score was defined as the ratio of F50 (clonal expansion) to E x V (chaos), calculated using BLOSUM62-based TCRdist between CDR3 peptides within each V-J. Welch's t-statistics and random forest reduced fewer than 550 V-J features to 13, which were used in a naive Bayes classifier (R e1071). TCRdb took the public reads, trimmed them with fastp at Q25, ran MiXCR for clone calling and kept in-frame beta chains. A single entry per CDR3 protein holds the most common genes and DNA from its merged rows. Clone size and V and J calls follow TCRdb, not the original study. Within this sample are some 420,000 distinct CDR3 sequences, with around 13% of them counted one time only. The ten largest clones capture 5.3% of the sample.

Graves' hyperthyroidism was defined as stable when no progression to ophthalmopathy occurred over 18 months of follow-up. Hyperthyroidism patients were newly diagnosed, with disease duration under 2 months, and aged 18 to 65 years. The study excluded patients with uncontrolled infections, other autoimmune diseases, pregnancy or lactation. Diagnoses were based on clinical symptoms, serum thyroxine and TRAb, thyroid ultrasound and orbital computed tomography. Ficoll-Paque density gradient centrifugation was used to isolate PBMCs from 10 ml of fresh peripheral blood. Trizol reagent was used to extract total RNA, and RNA quality was then checked on an Agilent 2100 Bioanalyzer. What the study reported, not specific to this receptor: A 13 V-J signature model separated ophthalmopathy from stable hyperthyroidism, with around 91% sensitivity and roughly 81% specificity in cross-validation and 80%/75% in testing. During validation, the model predicted progression to ophthalmopathy a median of about 6.5 months ahead of onset, with approximately 71% sensitivity and more than 72% specificity. Most expanded thyroid clonotypes (frequency above 0.001) were also detected in blood, a finding suggesting that blood repertoires may reflect thyroid immune responses. No statistical method was used to set the sample size in advance, and investigators knew the group allocation.

Recombination linked TRBV27 to TRBJ1-1; the D gene identity is not certain. This sequence originates from a woman younger than 30 with Graves' hyperthyroidism. The sample was blood. CDR3 reads: CASSLQPGGGTEAFF. The DNA reads TGTGCCAGCAGTTTGCAACCGGGCGGAGGCACTGAAGCTTTCTTT.